The subject of this entry is one T cell receptor beta chain. This sample was included in a study of control samples from healthy donors and cancer patients. V was clipped by 5 bases and J by 4 bases; unmatched bases: 10. This CDR3 spans 16 amino acids. CDR1 is LGHDT, CDR2 YNNKEL, per germline (reference sequence). TCRdb keeps only in-frame clones here, not all; method: immunoSEQ multiplex PCR. The table lists about 170,000 clones, around 93% of them singletons. The chain recombines TRBV3-1 (or the pseudogene TRBV3-2) with TRBJ1-3; 8 bases fit TRBD1. The sequence came from a woman in her sixties in good health. The sample was blood. The CDR3 reads CASSKWTGSDGNTIYF. The CDR3 DNA reads as TGTGCCAGCAGCAAGTGGACAGGGAGTGACGGAAACACCATATATTTT.